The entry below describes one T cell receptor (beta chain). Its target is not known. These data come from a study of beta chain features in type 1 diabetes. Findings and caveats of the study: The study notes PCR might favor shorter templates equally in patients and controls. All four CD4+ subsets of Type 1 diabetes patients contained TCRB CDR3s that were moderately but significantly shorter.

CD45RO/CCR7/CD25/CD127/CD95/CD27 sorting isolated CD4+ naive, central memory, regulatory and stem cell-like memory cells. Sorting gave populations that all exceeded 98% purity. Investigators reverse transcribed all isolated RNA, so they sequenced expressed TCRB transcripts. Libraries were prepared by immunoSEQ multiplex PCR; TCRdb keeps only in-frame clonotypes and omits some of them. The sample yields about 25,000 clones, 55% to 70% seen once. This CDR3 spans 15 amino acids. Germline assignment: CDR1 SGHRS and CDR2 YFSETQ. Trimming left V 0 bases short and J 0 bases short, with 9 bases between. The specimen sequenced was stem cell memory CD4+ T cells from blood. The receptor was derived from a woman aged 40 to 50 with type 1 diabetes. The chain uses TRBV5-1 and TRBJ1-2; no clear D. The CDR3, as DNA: TGCGCCAGCAGCTTGGGTCTCGGGGCTAACTATGGCTACACCTTC. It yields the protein CASSLGLGANYGYTF.